The entry below gives a single T cell receptor beta chain sequence along with its context. Its specificity is unknown. These data come from a study of memory CD4+ T cells and cytomegalovirus serostatus. Points from the study as a whole: Median bootstrapped AUC for CMV status was approximately 0.96 originally, around 0.91 US-trained. CD4+ memory repertoires contained about 40% of the roughly 160 reported CMV TCRbeta sequences.

CDR1 is GTSNPN and CDR2 is SVGIG in the germline V gene (reference sequence). V was pared by 2 bases and J by 0 bases, with 16 bases between. The CDR3 spans 16 residues. The sort gate was single viable CD3+CD4+CD8-CD45RO+ cells for memory CD4+ T cells. CMV serostatus came from serum IgG against pp150, pp28, p38, p52. Total CD4+ T cells were enriched by CD4 positive selection. Assay: immunoSEQ multiplex PCR; the TCRdb copy retains only in-frame clones and omits some. Among 40,000 to 45,000 clones listed, approximately 82% were seen once. Sequences were obtained from memory CD4+ T cells from blood. The receptor was isolated from an adult in good health and CMV-seronegative. The chain joins TRBV30 to TRBJ1-2, with D perhaps matching TRBD1 (5 bases). CDR3 in amino acids: CAWSPGRRITNYGYTF. The CDR3, as DNA: TGTGCCTGGAGTCCGGGACGGCGTATTACTAACTATGGCTACACCTTC.